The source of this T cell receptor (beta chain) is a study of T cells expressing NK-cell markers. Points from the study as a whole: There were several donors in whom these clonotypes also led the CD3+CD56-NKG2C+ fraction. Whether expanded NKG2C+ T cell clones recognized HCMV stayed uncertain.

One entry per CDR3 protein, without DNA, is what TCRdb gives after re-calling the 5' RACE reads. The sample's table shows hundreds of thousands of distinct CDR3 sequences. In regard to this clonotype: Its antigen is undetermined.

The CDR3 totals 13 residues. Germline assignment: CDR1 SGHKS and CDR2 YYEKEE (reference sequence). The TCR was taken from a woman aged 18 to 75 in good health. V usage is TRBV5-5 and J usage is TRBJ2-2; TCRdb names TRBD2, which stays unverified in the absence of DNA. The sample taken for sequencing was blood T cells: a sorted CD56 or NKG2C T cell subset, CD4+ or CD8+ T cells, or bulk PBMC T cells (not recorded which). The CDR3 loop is CASSRSGDRELFF. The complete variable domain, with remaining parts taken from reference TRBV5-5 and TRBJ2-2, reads DAGVTQSPTHLIKTRGQQVTLRCSPISGHKSVSWYQQVLGQGPQFIFQYYEKEERGRGNFPDRFSARQFPNYSSELNVNALLLGDSALYLCASSRSGDRELFFGEGSRLTVL.